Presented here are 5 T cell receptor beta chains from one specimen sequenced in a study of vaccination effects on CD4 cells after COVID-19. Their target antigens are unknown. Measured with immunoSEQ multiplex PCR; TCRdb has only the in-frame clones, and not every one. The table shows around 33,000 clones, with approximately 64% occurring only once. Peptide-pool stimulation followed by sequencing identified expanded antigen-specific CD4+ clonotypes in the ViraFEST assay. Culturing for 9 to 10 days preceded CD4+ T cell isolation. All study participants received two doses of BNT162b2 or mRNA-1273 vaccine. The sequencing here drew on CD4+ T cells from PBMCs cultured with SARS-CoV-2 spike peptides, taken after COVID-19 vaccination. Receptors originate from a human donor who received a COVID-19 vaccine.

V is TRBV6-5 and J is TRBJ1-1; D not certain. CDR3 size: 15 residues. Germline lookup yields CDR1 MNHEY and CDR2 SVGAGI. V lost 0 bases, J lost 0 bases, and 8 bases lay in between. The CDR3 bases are TGTGCCAGCAGTTACTCTCCCTCATTGAACACTGAAGCTTTCTTT. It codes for CASSYSPSLNTEAFF.

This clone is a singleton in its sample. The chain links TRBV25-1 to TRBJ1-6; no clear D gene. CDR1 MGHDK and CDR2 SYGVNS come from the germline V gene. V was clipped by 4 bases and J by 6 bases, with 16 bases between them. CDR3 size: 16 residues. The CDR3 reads CASSVDRGLGNSPLHF. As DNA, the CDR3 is TGTGCCAGCAGTGTCGACCGGGGATTAGGTAATTCACCCCTCCACTTT.

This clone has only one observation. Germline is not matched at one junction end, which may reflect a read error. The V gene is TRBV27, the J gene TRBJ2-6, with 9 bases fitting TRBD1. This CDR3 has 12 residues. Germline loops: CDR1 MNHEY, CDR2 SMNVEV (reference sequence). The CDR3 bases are TGTGCCAGCCGGACAGGGGTCAACGTCCTGACTTTC. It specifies CASRTGVNVLTF.

The CDR3 reads CAIRRDLSTEAFF. CDR3 nucleotide sequence: TGTGCCATCCGAAGGGATTTGAGCACTGAAGCTTTCTTT. The V gene is TRBV10-3, the J gene TRBJ1-1; D remains ambiguous. Trimming cost V 8 bases and J 4 bases, with 14 bases left between them. This CDR3 is built from 13 residues. Germline V gene lookup returns CDR1 ENHRY and CDR2 SYGVKD.

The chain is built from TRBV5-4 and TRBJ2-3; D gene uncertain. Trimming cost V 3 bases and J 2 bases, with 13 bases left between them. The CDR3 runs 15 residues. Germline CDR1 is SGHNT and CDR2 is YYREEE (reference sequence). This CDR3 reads CASSSPRQDTDTQYF. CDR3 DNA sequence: TGTGCCAGCAGCTCGCCTAGACAAGACACAGATACGCAGTATTTT.